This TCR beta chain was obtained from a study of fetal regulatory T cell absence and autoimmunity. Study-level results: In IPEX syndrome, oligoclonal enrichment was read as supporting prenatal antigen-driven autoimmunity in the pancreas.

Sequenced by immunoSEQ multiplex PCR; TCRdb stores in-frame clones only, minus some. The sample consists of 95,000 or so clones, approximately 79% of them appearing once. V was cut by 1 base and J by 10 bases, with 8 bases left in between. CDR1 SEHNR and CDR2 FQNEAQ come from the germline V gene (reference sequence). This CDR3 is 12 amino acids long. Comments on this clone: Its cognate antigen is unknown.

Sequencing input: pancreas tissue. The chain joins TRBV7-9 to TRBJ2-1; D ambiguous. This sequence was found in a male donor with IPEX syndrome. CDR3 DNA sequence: TGTGCCAGCAGCTTAGGACGCAAGGAGCAGTTCTTC. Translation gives CASSLGRKEQFF.